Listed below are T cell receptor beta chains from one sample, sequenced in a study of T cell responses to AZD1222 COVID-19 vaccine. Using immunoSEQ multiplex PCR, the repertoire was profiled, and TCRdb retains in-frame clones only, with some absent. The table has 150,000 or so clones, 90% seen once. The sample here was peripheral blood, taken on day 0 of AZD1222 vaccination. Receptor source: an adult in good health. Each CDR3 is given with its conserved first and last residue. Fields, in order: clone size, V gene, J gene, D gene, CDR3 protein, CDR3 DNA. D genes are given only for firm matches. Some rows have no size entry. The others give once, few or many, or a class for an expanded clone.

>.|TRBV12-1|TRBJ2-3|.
CASSCPGLAGGPAFDTQYF
TGTGCCAGCAGCTGCCCGGGACTAGCGGGGGGACCGGCGTTTGATACGCAGTATTTT
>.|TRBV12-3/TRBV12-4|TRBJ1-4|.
CASRSGGDEKLFF
TGTGCCAGCAGATCCGGGGGGGATGAAAAACTGTTTTTT
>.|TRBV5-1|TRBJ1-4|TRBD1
CASSLGQGANEKLFF
TGCGCCAGCAGCTTGGGACAGGGGGCGAATGAAAAACTGTTTTTT
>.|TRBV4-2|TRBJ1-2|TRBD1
CASSRPGQTNYGYTF
TGTGCCAGCAGCCGGCCGGGACAGACTAACTATGGCTACACCTTC
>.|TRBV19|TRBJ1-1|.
CMRTLNTEAFF
TGTATGCGGACATTGAACACTGAAGCTTTCTTT
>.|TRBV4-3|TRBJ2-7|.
CASSQKVGTDPHFGYEQYF
TGCGCCAGCAGCCAAAAGGTGGGAACGGACCCTCACTTTGGGTACGAGCAGTACTTC
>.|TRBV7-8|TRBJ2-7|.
CASSPDGPRNEQYF
TGTGCCAGCAGCCCAGACGGTCCTAGGAACGAGCAGTACTTC
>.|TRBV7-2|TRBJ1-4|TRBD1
CASSYRGAHEKLFF
TGTGCCAGCAGCTACAGGGGCGCACATGAAAAACTGTTTTTT
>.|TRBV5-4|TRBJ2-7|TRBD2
CASSLWSGTEQYF
TGTGCCAGCAGCCTATGGAGCGGGACCGAGCAGTACTTC
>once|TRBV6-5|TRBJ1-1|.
CASTQDRTNTEAFF
TGTGCCAGCACTCAGGACCGTACGAACACTGAAGCTTTCTTT
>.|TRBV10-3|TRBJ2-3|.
CAHKRGEKTDTQYF
TGTGCCCACAAGAGGGGAGAGAAAACAGATACGCAGTATTTT
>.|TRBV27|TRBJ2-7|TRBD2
CASSLREGGYEQYF
TGTGCCAGCAGTTTACGGGAGGGTGGGTACGAGCAGTACTTC
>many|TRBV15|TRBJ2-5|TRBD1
CATSAWTGGEKTQYF
TGTGCCACCAGCGCCTGGACAGGGGGCGAGAAGACCCAGTACTTC
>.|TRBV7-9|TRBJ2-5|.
CASSLELPGPETQYF
TGTGCCAGCAGCTTAGAATTACCAGGGCCAGAGACCCAGTACTTC
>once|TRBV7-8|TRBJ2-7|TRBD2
CASSVTSGGNYEQYF
TGTGCCAGCAGCGTCACTAGCGGGGGAAACTACGAGCAGTACTTC
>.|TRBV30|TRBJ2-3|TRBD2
CAWSVTRGGTTDTQYF
TGTGCCTGGAGTGTCACGCGCGGGGGAACTACAGATACGCAGTATTTT
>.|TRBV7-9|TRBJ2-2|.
CASSQGDPGFPGELFF
TGTGCCAGCAGCCAAGGGGACCCGGGTTTCCCCGGGGAGCTGTTTTTT
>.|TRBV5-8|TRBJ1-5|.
CASSTGPQAQHF
TGTGCCAGCAGCACGGGGCCACAGGCCCAGCATTTT
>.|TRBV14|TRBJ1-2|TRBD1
CASSWTGVGGYTF
TGTGCCAGCAGTTGGACAGGGGTTGGTGGCTACACCTTC
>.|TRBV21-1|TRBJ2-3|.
CASAGSLTTTTDTQYF
TGTGCCAGCGCAGGGTCCCTGACTACGACCACAGATACGCAGTATTTT
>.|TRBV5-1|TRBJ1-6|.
CASTRDTLTSPLHF
TGCGCCAGCACACGGGACACCTTAACTTCACCCCTCCACTTT
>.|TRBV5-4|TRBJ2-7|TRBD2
CASSLGLAGNYEQYF
TGTGCCAGCAGCTTGGGACTAGCGGGGAACTACGAGCAGTACTTC
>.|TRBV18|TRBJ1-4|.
CASSPVNQIATNEKLFF
TGTGCCAGCTCACCAGTCAACCAAATTGCAACTAATGAAAAACTGTTTTTT
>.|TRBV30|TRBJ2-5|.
CAWSVSETQYF
TGTGCCTGGAGTGTTTCGGAGACCCAGTACTTC
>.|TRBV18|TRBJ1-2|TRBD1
CASAQNQGADGYTF
TGTGCCAGCGCCCAAAACCAGGGGGCAGATGGCTACACCTTC
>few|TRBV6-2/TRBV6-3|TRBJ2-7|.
CASSLSEEQYF
TGTGCCAGCAGTCTTTCGGAGGAGCAGTACTTC
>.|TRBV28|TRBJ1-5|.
CASSFQGIASNQPQHF
TGTGCCAGCAGTTTTCAGGGGATCGCGAGCAATCAGCCCCAGCATTTT
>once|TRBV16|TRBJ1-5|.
CASSHTANNQPQHF
TGTGCCAGCAGCCATACAGCCAACAATCAGCCCCAGCATTTT
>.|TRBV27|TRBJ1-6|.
CASSLYPSARRLHF
TGTGCCAGCAGTTTATACCCCAGCGCAAGGCGCCTCCACTTT
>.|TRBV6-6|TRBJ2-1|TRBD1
CASSGTGHEQFF
TGTGCCAGCAGCGGGACAGGGCATGAGCAGTTCTTC
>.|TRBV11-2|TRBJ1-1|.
CASSSPRGGRNTEAFF
TGTGCCAGCAGCTCTCCTAGGGGGGGGCGAAACACTGAAGCTTTCTTT
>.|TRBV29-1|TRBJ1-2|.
CSATTDYGYTF
TGCAGCGCCACGACAGACTATGGCTACACCTTC
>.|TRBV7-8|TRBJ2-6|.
CASSLGRSYSGANVLTF
TGTGCCAGCAGCTTGGGCAGGAGTTACTCTGGGGCCAACGTCCTGACTTTC
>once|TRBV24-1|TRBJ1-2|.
CATSDFAYGYTF
TGTGCCACCAGTGATTTCGCCTATGGCTACACCTTC